Following are 32 T cell receptor beta chains from one sample sequenced in a study of blood T cell repertoires in COVID-19. The data were produced by immunoSEQ multiplex PCR, yet TCRdb's version contains in-frame clones alone and is incomplete. This table holds more than 200,000 clones, around 84% found once. Material: PBMCs or T cells enriched from blood (not recorded which). All receptors come from a man aged 25 to 40 with acute COVID-19.

This clone has only one observation. V and J are TRBV28 and TRBJ1-1; D gene ambiguous. This CDR3 has 15 residues. Trimming removed 7 bases at V and 0 bases at J, with 15 bases between. Germline CDR1 MDHEN, CDR2 SYDVKM. The CDR3 coding sequence is TGTGCCAGCATACGGGTCAAACTCATGAACACTGAAGCTTTCTTT. This codes for CASIRVKLMNTEAFF.

The chain has TRBV5-4 and TRBJ2-1, with TRBD2 matching over 9 bases. Trimming cost V 6 bases and J 0 bases; bases outside gene matches: 4. This CDR3 is 15 amino acids long. The germline V gene has CDR1 SGHNT and CDR2 YYREEE (reference sequence). The CDR3 sequence: CASTRAGGSYNEQFF. The CDR3 coding sequence is TGTGCCAGCACGAGAGCGGGGGGCTCCTACAATGAGCAGTTCTTC.

The chain combines TRBV20-1 with TRBJ2-7; D remains ambiguous. The CDR3 sequence is 11 residues long. V gave up 3 bases and J gave up 5 bases, with 8 bases separating them. Germline CDR1 DFQATT, CDR2 SNEGSKA (reference sequence). This chain's CDR3 is CSASRVDEQYF. In DNA, the CDR3 is TGCAGTGCTAGCCGGGTCGACGAGCAGTACTTC.

This CDR3 is CASSVQGVNHNSPLHF. The CDR3 nucleotides read TGTGCCAGCAGCGTACAGGGCGTTAATCATAATTCACCCCTCCACTTT. V is TRBV7-6 and J is TRBJ1-6, with D perhaps matching TRBD1 (6 bases). The V end was cut by 5 bases, the J end by 5 bases, with 16 bases between. CDR1 and CDR2 from the germline V gene are SGHVS and FNYEAQ. The CDR3 has 16 amino acids.

The CDR3 is CASSGGRRGGNTEAFF. CDR3 sequence (DNA): TGTGCCAGCAGTGGGGGGAGGCGCGGAGGGAACACTGAAGCTTTCTTT. This rearrangement joins TRBV9 to TRBJ1-1; possible D gene TRBD1, 5 bases. V was clipped by 5 bases and J by 1 base, with 18 bases between them. This CDR3 region has 16 residues. The germline CDR1 and CDR2 sequences are SGDLS and YYNGEE.

This clone has just one count. V and J are TRBV5-1 and TRBJ2-5; a possible D gene is TRBD2 (6 bases). V lost 4 bases and J lost 3, with 13 bases in between. The germline gives CDR1 SGHRS, CDR2 YFSETQ. The CDR3 sequence is 14 residues long. Here the CDR3 reads CASSGGGVEETQYF. The CDR3 DNA reads TGCGCCAGCAGCGGCGGCGGGGTAGAAGAGACCCAGTACTTC.

The genes are TRBV30 and TRBJ2-1, with TRBD1 matching 7 bases. The germline V gene encodes CDR1 GTSNPN and CDR2 SVGIG (reference sequence). This CDR3 region has 15 residues. After removal of 1 base from V and 2 bases from J, the junction contained 5 bases not matched to a gene. The CDR3 protein is CAWSEYRGAYNEQFF. CDR3 sequence (DNA): TGTGCCTGGAGTGAATACAGGGGTGCCTACAATGAGCAGTTCTTC. The full variable domain, with the rest looked up from reference TRBV30 and TRBJ2-1, is SQTIHQWPATLVQPVGSPLSLECTVEGTSNPNLYWYRQAAGRGLQLLFYSVGIGQISSEVPQNLSASRPQDRQFILSSKKLLLSDSGFYLCAWSEYRGAYNEQFFGPGTRLTVL.

This chain links TRBV28 with TRBJ1-2, with 7 bases matching TRBD1. This CDR3 region has 13 residues. Germline V CDR1 and CDR2: MDHEN, SYDVKM. V lost 8 bases and J lost 6; bases outside the gene matches: 9. DNA of the CDR3: TGTGCCAGCTTGGGGACAGCGGAGGATGGCTACACCTTC. This translates into CASLGTAEDGYTF.

The table lists this clone with a few counts. This chain uses TRBV11-2 with TRBJ2-6, with no clear D. Germline V gives CDR1 SGHAT, CDR2 FQNNGV. The CDR3 runs 14 residues. V was cut by 6 bases and J by 0 bases, with 6 bases left in between. The CDR3: CASSSISGANVLTF. The CDR3 DNA reads as TGTGCCAGCAGTTCAATCTCTGGGGCCAACGTCCTGACTTTC.

Note on this clone: Different DNA sequences within this sample yield the same CDR3. The V and J genes are TRBV7-2 and TRBJ2-3; 11 bases fit TRBD2. The germline CDR1 and CDR2 sequences are SGHTA and FQGNSA. Trimming at V came to 1 base and at J to 0 bases, leaving 6 bases not matched to a gene. This CDR3 contains 18 residues. The CDR3 loop is CASSLGLAGGISTDTQYF. CDR3 in DNA: TGTGCCAGCAGCTTAGGGCTAGCGGGGGGTATAAGCACAGATACGCAGTATTTT.

The chain carries TRBV28 and TRBJ1-5; 7 positions match TRBD1. V dropped 5 bases and J dropped 1; count of bases not matched to a gene: 8. This CDR3 has 16 amino acids. CDR1 MDHEN and CDR2 SYDVKM come from the germline V gene. DNA for the CDR3: TGTGCCAGCAGTCCCATATCAGGGGGAAGCAATCAGCCCCAGCATTTT. Translated, it gives CASSPISGGSNQPQHF.

The chain couples TRBV13 to TRBJ1-1; D is possibly TRBD1 (6 bases). Between the trimmed V and J ends, which lost 2 bases and 8 bases, there was a span of 15 bases. Germline CDR1 reads PRHDT; CDR2 reads FYEKMQ (reference sequence). The CDR3 covers 14 residues. The CDR3 loop is CASSLRTVANEAFF. For the CDR3, the DNA is TGTGCCAGCAGCTTAAGGACAGTAGCGAACGAAGCTTTCTTT.

This rearrangement joins TRBV4-1 to TRBJ1-2; 7 bases match TRBD1. The CDR3 covers 15 residues. Looked up from germline, CDR1 is MGHRA and CDR2 is YSYEKL. After removal of 5 bases from V and 4 bases from J, the junction contained 10 bases not matched to a gene. CDR3 amino acids: CASSVSLQGSYGYTF. The CDR3 nucleotides read TGCGCCAGCAGCGTCTCGTTACAGGGGTCCTATGGCTACACCTTC.

This chain connects TRBV30 to TRBJ1-5; TRBD1 matches 7 bases. V lost 0 bases, J lost 3 bases, and 8 bases stayed unmatched. Germline CDR1 and CDR2: GTSNPN and SVGIG (reference sequence). This CDR3 region has 16 residues. The CDR3 sequence: CAWSVVPTGSNQPQHF. The CDR3 DNA reads TGTGCCTGGAGTGTCGTCCCGACAGGGTCCAATCAGCCCCAGCATTTT.

J is TRBJ2-7 and V is TRBV11-2; 11 bases agree with TRBD2. Germline assignment: CDR1 SGHAT and CDR2 FQNNGV. This CDR3 is 16 amino acids long. V shed 2 bases and J 1 base; nucleotides not matched to a gene: 4. CDR3 DNA: TGTGCCAGCAGCTTATCGCGACTAGCGGGGTCCTACGAGCAGTACTTC. It specifies CASSLSRLAGSYEQYF.

J is TRBJ1-2 and V is TRBV12-5, with D possibly TRBD1 on 5 matching bases. The ends were cut back, 3 bases at V and 6 bases at J, with 8 bases in the middle. The CDR3 has 12 amino acids. Per germline, CDR1 LGHNT and CDR2 FRNRAP. DNA of the CDR3: TGTGCTAGTGGTTTTCGGGGGGATGGCTACACCTTC. It yields the protein CASGFRGDGYTF.

The chain carries TRBV9 and TRBJ2-3; 7 bases align to TRBD2. Germline CDR1 and CDR2: SGDLS and YYNGEE. The trim removed 1 base at V and 4 bases at J, leaving 6 bases unmatched. This CDR3 is 15 amino acids long. The CDR3 here is CASSVRPGRADTQYF. The DNA for the CDR3 is TGTGCCAGCAGCGTACGGCCAGGGAGGGCAGATACGCAGTATTTT. Full variable domain (remainder filled in from reference TRBV9 and TRBJ2-3): DSGVTQTPKHLITATGQRVTLRCSPRSGDLSVYWYQQSLDQGLQFLIQYYNGEERAKGNILERFSAQQFPDLHSELNLSSLELGDSALYFCASSVRPGRADTQYFGPGTRLTVL.

The chain recombines TRBV2 with TRBJ2-2, with a tentative D call TRBD2 (5 bases). The V gene lost 0 bases and the J gene lost 4 bases, with 18 bases spanning the gap. This CDR3 spans 18 amino acids. From germline, CDR1 is SNHLY and CDR2 FYNNEI. CDR3: CASSEAEGTRRGTGELFF. In nucleotides, the CDR3 is TGTGCCAGCAGTGAAGCCGAGGGCACTAGGCGAGGCACCGGGGAGCTGTTTTTT.

V usage is TRBV15 and J usage is TRBJ2-2; no reliable D call. The length of the CDR3 is 12 residues. Germline assignment: CDR1 LNHNV and CDR2 YYDKDF (reference sequence). The ends were cut back, 1 base at V and 7 bases at J, with 4 bases in the middle. The CDR3 reads CATSRVNGELFF. The CDR3 DNA follows: TGTGCCACCAGCAGAGTCAACGGGGAGCTGTTTTTT.

The count of this clone is one. This sequence joins TRBV19 and TRBJ1-1; TRBD1 matches 8 bases. With 3 bases clipped from V and 4 bases from J, the junction kept 4 bases outside the gene matches. The germline V gene has CDR1 LNHDA and CDR2 SQIVND (reference sequence). The CDR3 is made up of 14 amino acids. The CDR3 loop reads CASSMYTGGTEAFF. CDR3 nucleotide sequence: TGTGCCAGTAGTATGTATACAGGGGGCACTGAAGCTTTCTTT.

The rearrangement joins TRBV24-1 to TRBJ1-3; D unclear. Germline V CDR1 and CDR2: KGHDR, SFDVKD. V was clipped by 5 bases and J by 0 bases, with 7 bases between them. This CDR3 is 14 amino acids long. The CDR3 region has the DNA TGTGCCACCAGTGGGAGTCTCTCTGGAAACACCATATATTTT. It specifies CATSGSLSGNTIYF.

This chain joins TRBV7-9 and TRBJ1-2, with 12 nucleotides matching TRBD1. The CDR3 is made up of 15 amino acids. Losses at the gene ends were 5 bases for V and 7 bases for J; bases not matched to a gene: 8. From germline, CDR1 is SEHNR and CDR2 FQNEAQ (reference sequence). The chain's CDR3 is CASSQGQGARAGYTF. In DNA form, the CDR3 reads TGTGCCAGCAGCCAGGGACAGGGGGCGAGGGCTGGCTACACCTTC.

The chain carries TRBV28 and TRBJ1-2; a possible D gene is TRBD1 (6 bases). Trimming removed 6 bases at V and 6 bases at J, with 17 bases between. This CDR3 has 14 amino acids. The germline V gene has CDR1 MDHEN and CDR2 SYDVKM. The CDR3 sequence is CASRPSGVFNGYTF. The CDR3 bases are TGTGCCAGCAGGCCTTCAGGGGTATTTAATGGCTACACCTTC.

About this clone: The same CDR3 also results from other DNA sequences found in this sample. CDR3 in DNA: TGTGCCAGCTCCAGGACAGTGACCTACGAGCAGTACTTC. It specifies CASSRTVTYEQYF. The chain joins TRBV6-5 to TRBJ2-7, with a weak D call TRBD1 (6 bases). V was pared by 8 bases and J by 2 bases, with 13 bases between. The CDR3 sequence is 13 residues long. CDR1 is MNHEY and CDR2 is SVGAGI in the germline V gene.

This clone was seen a handful of times. DNA for the CDR3: TGTGCCAGCAGCCCTTGGACTACCACAGATACGCAGTATTTT. As protein: CASSPWTTTDTQYF. This chain joins TRBV7-3 and TRBJ2-3, with a weak D call TRBD2 (6 bases). Trimming removed 5 bases from V and 2 bases from J, with 11 bases in between. This CDR3 spans 14 amino acids. Germline V gene lookup returns CDR1 SGHTA and CDR2 FQGTGA.

V usage is TRBV18 and J usage is TRBJ1-4; D possibly corresponds to TRBD1 (5 bases). CDR1 KGHSH and CDR2 LQKENI come from the germline V gene. Deletions cut 3 bases from V and 0 bases from J, with 8 bases between. This CDR3 has 15 residues. The DNA of the CDR3 is TGTGCCAGCTCACCCAGGGACTCAACTAATGAAAAACTGTTTTTT. It codes for CASSPRDSTNEKLFF.

This clone was seen only once. This chain joins TRBV7-6 and TRBJ1-2, with 9 bases matching TRBD1. Losses at the gene ends were 4 bases for V and 2 bases for J; bases not matched to a gene: 14. Looked up from germline, CDR1 is SGHVS and CDR2 is FNYEAQ. The CDR3 length is 18 residues. The chain's CDR3 is CASSSSGTGSLLNYGYTF. DNA of the CDR3: TGTGCCAGCAGCTCTTCCGGGACAGGGTCCTTGTTGAACTATGGCTACACCTTC.

This chain joins TRBV6-5 and TRBJ2-3; TRBD1 matches at 10 bases. Trimming removed 8 bases from V and 1 base from J; junction bases left unmatched: 0. This CDR3 is built from 13 residues. Germline CDR1 and CDR2: MNHEY and SVGAGI. CDR3 sequence: CASGTGGTDTQYF. CDR3 in DNA: TGTGCCAGCGGGACAGGGGGCACAGATACGCAGTATTTT.

The chain recombines TRBV3-1 (or the pseudogene TRBV3-2) with TRBJ2-7; a possible D gene is TRBD1 (5 bases). Germline CDR1 is LGHDT and CDR2 is YNNKEL (reference sequence). The CDR3 length is 12 residues. V gave up 3 bases and J gave up 11 bases, with 14 bases separating them. The CDR3 bases are TGTGCCAGCAGCCACACTGGACACCCAGAGTACTTC. It yields the protein CASSHTGHPEYF.

The gene calls are TRBV6-5 and TRBJ2-1, with D perhaps TRBD1 (6 bases). CDR3 length equals 15 residues. Between the trimmed V and J ends, which lost 0 bases and 9 bases, there was a span of 15 bases. Germline values: CDR1 MNHEY, CDR2 SVGAGI. CDR3 nucleotide sequence: TGTGCCAGCAGTTACTCGAAACAGGGTAGAGTTGAGCAGTTCTTC. Amino acids: CASSYSKQGRVEQFF.

The genes are TRBV12-3 or TRBV12-4 and TRBJ1-2; 9 nucleotides align to TRBD1. After removal of 6 bases from V and 7 bases from J, the junction contained 6 bases not matched to a gene. This CDR3 comprises 13 residues. In nucleotides, the CDR3 is TGTGCCAGCAGGAACAGGGGGCGGGGTGGCTACACCTTC. Its translation: CASRNRGRGGYTF.

This clone was counted between two and nine times. This sequence joins TRBV5-1 and TRBJ1-5, with 12 nucleotides matching TRBD1. Losses at the gene ends were 0 bases for V and 9 bases for J; bases not matched to a gene: 10. Germline CDR1 and CDR2: SGHRS and YFSETQ. The CDR3 is 17 amino acids. This CDR3 reads CASSLAPGTGGSMPQHF. Written as DNA, the CDR3 is TGCGCCAGCAGCTTGGCGCCCGGGACAGGGGGCTCGATGCCCCAGCATTTT.